This TCR beta chain was sequenced in a study of T-cell reconstitution after alpha-beta-depleted transplantation in children. V shed 6 bases and J shed 1 base, with 9 bases lying between them. This CDR3 is 13 amino acids long. CDR1 ENHRY and CDR2 SYGVKD come from the germline V gene. General study results and limits: T-cell numbers and diversity, one year after transplant, stemmed largely from T cells that were newly produced. Surviving recipient T cells and intrathymic progenitors accounted for some patients' high TCRbeta diversity at day 60. Reportedly, roughly two months post-transplant, alpha-beta T cells arose from several hundred expanded graft clones.

As it was prepared, the TCRbeta library received unique molecular identifiers. TCRdb recomputed calls from the PCR reads with MiXCR, one row per CDR3 protein. There are approximately 110,000 distinct CDR3 sequences in the sample; about 23% occur only once, and over 9.5% lies in the top ten. This clonotype was counted between two and nine times. Its matching antigen is unknown. The chain has TRBV10-3 and TRBJ2-5, with D perhaps TRBD1 (5 bases). This sample comprised PBMCs, mostly from graft donor cells, obtained 180 days after TCRalphabeta/CD19-depleted stem cell transplant. The TCR sequence derives from a male patient under 10 years old who had a stem cell transplant for chronic granulomatous disease, so the T cells may come from the graft donor. For the CDR3, the DNA is TGTGCCATCAGGGATGACAGCCAAGAGACCCAGTACTTC. This codes for CAIRDDSQETQYF.